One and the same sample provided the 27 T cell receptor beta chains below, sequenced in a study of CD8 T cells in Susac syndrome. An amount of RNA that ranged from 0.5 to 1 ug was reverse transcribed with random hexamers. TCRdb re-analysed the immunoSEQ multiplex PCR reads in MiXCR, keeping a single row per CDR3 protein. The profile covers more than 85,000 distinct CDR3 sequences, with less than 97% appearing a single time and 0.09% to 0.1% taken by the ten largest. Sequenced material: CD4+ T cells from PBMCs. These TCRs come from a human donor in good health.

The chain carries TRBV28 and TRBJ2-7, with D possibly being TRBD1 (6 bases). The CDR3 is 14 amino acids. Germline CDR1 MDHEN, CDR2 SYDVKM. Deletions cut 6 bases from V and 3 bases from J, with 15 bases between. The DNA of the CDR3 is TGTGCCAGCAGATCCGGGACAAGGAACTACGAGCAGTACTTC. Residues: CASRSGTRNYEQYF.

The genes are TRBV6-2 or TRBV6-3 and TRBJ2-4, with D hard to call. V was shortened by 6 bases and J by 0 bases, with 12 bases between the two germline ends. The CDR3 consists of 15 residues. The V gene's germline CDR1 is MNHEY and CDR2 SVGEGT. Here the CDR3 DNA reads TGTGCCAGCAGCCAACTCACCTTAGCCAAAAACATTCAGTACTTC. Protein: CASSQLTLAKNIQYF.

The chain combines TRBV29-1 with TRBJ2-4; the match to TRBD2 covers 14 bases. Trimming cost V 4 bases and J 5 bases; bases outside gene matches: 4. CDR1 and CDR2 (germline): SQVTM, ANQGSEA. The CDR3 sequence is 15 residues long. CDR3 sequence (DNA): TGCAGCGTTGGACTAGCGGGAGGGGAAGAAAACATTCAGTACTTC. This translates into CSVGLAGGEENIQYF.

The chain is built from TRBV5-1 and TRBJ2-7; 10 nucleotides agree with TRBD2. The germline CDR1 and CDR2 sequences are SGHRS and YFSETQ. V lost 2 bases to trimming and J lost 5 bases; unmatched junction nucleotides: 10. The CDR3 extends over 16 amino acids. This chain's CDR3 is CASSFTGGSGGDEQYF. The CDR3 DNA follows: TGCGCCAGCAGCTTCACCGGAGGAAGCGGGGGGGACGAGCAGTACTTC.

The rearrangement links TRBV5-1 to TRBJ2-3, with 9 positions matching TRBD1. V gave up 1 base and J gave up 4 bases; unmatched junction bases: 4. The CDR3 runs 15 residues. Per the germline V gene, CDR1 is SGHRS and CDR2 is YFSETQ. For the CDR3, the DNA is TGCGCCAGCAGCTTGTCCGGGACAGGGCCAGATACGCAGTATTTT. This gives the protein CASSLSGTGPDTQYF.

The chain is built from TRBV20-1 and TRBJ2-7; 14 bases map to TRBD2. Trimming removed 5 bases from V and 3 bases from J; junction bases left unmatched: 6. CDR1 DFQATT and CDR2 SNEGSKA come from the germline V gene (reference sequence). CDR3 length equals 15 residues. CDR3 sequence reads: CSARTSGGTRYEQYF. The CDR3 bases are TGCAGTGCTCGGACTAGCGGGGGGACCCGCTACGAGCAGTACTTC.

The DNA of the CDR3 is TGTGCCAGCAGCGTAGTCCCTGGTACGGATACGCAGTATTTT. It encodes CASSVVPGTDTQYF. The chain employs TRBV9 and TRBJ2-3; D is uncertain. Trimming shortened V by 0 bases and J by 6 bases, and 11 bases separated the two germline ends. This CDR3 region has 14 residues. Looked up from germline, CDR1 is SGDLS and CDR2 is YYNGEE. The whole variable domain, remainder taken from reference TRBV9 and TRBJ2-3, is DSGVTQTPKHLITATGQRVTLRCSPRSGDLSVYWYQQSLDQGLQFLIQYYNGEERAKGNILERFSAQQFPDLHSELNLSSLELGDSALYFCASSVVPGTDTQYFGPGTRLTVL.

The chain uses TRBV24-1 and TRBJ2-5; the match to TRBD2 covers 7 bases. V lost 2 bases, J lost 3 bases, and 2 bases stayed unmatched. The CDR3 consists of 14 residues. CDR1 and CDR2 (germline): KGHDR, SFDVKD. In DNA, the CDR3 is TGTGCCACCAGTGATTCCGGGGGGAAAGAGACCCAGTACTTC. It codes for CATSDSGGKETQYF.

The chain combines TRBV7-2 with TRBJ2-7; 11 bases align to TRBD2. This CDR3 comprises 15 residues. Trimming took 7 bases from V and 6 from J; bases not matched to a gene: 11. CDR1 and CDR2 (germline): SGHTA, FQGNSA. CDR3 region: CASTPQLAGAGEQYF. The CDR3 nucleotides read TGTGCCAGCACCCCCCAACTAGCGGGAGCTGGCGAGCAGTACTTC.

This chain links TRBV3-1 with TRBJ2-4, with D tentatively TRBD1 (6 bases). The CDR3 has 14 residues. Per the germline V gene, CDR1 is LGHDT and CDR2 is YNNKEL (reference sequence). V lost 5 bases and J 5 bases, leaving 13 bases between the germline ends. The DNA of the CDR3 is TGTGCCAGCAGCACGATGGGGGCCGAAAACATTCAGTACTTC. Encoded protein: CASSTMGAENIQYF.

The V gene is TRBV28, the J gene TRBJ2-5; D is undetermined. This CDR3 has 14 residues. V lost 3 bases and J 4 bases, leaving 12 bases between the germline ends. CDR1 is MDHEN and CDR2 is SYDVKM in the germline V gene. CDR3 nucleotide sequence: TGTGCCAGCAGTTTTGTAGGTTTCGGAGAGACCCAGTACTTC. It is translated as CASSFVGFGETQYF.

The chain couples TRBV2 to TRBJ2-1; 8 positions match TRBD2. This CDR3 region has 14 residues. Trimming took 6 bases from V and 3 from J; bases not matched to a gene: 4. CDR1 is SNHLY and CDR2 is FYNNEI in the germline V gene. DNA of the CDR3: TGTGCCAGCAGAGCCGGGACTAGCTACAATGAGCAGTTCTTC. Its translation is CASRAGTSYNEQFF.

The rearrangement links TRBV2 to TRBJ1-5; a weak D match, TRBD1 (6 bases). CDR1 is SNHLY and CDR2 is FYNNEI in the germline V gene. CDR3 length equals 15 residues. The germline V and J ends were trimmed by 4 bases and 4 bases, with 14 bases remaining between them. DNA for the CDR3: TGTGCCAGCAGTGGATCCAGCCAGGGGAATCAGCCCCAGCATTTT. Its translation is CASSGSSQGNQPQHF.

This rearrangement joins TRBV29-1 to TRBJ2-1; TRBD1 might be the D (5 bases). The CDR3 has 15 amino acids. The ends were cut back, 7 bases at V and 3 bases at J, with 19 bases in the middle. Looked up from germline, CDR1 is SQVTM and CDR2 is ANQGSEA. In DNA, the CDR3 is TGCAGCGCCCGAAGGGCTGACAGTCTCTACAATGAGCAGTTCTTC. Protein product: CSARRADSLYNEQFF.

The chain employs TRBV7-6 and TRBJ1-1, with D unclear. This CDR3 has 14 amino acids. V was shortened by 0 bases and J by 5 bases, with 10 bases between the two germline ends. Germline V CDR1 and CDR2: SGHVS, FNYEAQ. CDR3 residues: CASSLAQRGTEAFF. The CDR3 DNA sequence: TGTGCCAGCAGCTTAGCCCAGAGAGGTACTGAAGCTTTCTTT.

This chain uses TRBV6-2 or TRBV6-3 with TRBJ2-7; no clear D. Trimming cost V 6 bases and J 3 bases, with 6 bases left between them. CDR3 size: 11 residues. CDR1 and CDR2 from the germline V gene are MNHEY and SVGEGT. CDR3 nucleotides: TGTGCCAGCAGCCCCTTCTACGAGCAGTACTTC. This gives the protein CASSPFYEQYF.

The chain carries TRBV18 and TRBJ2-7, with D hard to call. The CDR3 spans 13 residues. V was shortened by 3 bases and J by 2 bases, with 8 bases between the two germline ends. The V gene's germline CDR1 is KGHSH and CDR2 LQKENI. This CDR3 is CASSPSETYEQYF. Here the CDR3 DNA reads TGTGCCAGCTCACCCTCGGAGACCTACGAGCAGTACTTC.

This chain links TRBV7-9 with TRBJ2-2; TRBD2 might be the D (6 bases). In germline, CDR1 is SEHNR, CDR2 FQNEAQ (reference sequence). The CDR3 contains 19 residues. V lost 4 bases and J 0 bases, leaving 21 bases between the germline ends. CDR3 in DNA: TGTGCCAGCAGCTCAGAGTGGATTAGCGGACAATCGAACACCGGGGAGCTGTTTTTT. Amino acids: CASSSEWISGQSNTGELFF.

Here the CDR3 DNA reads TGCGCCAGCAGCTTGGGGGACAGAACTGGGGCCAACGTCCTGACTTTC. Residues: CASSLGDRTGANVLTF. This chain joins TRBV5-1 and TRBJ2-6; TRBD1 aligns across 7 bases. The CDR3 length is 16 residues. V lost 0 bases and J lost 2; bases outside the gene matches: 2. The germline CDR1 and CDR2 sequences are SGHRS and YFSETQ.

The CDR3 DNA sequence: TGTGCCAGCAGCTTTCGCACAGATACGCAGTATTTT. This gives the protein CASSFRTDTQYF. The chain joins TRBV7-2 to TRBJ2-3; D gene uncertain. Looked up from germline, CDR1 is SGHTA and CDR2 is FQGNSA. This CDR3 region has 12 residues. Trimming took off 3 bases at V and 1 base at J, with 2 bases between the two ends. The full variable domain, with the rest looked up from reference TRBV7-2 and TRBJ2-3, is GAGVSQSPSNKVTEKGKDVELRCDPISGHTALYWYRQSLGQGLEFLIYFQGNSAPDKSGLPSDRFSAERTGGSVSTLTIQRTQQEDSAVYLCASSFRTDTQYFGPGTRLTVL.

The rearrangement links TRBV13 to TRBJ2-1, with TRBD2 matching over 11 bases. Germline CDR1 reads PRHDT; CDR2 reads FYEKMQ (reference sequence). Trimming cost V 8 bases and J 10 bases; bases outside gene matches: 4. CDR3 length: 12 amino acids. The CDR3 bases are TGTGCCAGCCGACTAGCGGGACGGGAGCAGTTCTTC. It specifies CASRLAGREQFF. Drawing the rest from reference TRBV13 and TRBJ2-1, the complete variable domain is AAGVIQSPRHLIKEKRETATLKCYPIPRHDTVYWYQQGPGQDPQFLISFYEKMQSDKGSIPDRFSAQQFSDYHSELNMSSLELGDSALYFCASRLAGREQFFGPGTRLTVL.

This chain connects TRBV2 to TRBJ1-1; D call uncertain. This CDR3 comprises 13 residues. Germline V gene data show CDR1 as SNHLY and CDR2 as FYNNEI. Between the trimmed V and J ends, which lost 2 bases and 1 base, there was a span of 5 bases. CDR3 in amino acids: CASSESWNTEAFF. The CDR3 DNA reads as TGTGCCAGCAGTGAATCGTGGAACACTGAAGCTTTCTTT. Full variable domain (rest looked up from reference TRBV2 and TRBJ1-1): EPEVTQTPSHQVTQMGQEVILRCVPISNHLYFYWYRQILGQKVEFLVSFYNNEISEKSEIFDDQFSVERPDGSNFTLKIRSTKLEDSAMYFCASSESWNTEAFFGQGTRLTVV.

CDR3 sequence (DNA): TGCAGTGCAGACAGGGAAGGGAGAACAGATACGCAGTATTTT. It translates to CSADREGRTDTQYF. The chain couples TRBV20-1 to TRBJ2-3, with TRBD1 matching over 7 bases. The germline V gene encodes CDR1 DFQATT and CDR2 SNEGSKA (reference sequence). V trimming: 6 bases; J trimming: 3 bases; junction bases outside the gene matches: 9. This CDR3 spans 14 amino acids.

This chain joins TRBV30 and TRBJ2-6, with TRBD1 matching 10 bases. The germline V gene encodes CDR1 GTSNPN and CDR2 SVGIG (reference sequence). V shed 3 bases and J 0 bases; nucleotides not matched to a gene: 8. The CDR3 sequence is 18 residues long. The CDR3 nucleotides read TGTGCCTGGAGCCCAAGGGACAGGGGCAGCTCTGGGGCCAACGTCCTGACTTTC. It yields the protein CAWSPRDRGSSGANVLTF.

This chain's CDR3 is CASSADRGLAKNIQYF. Written as DNA, the CDR3 is TGTGCCAGCAGCGCGGACAGGGGCTTAGCCAAAAACATTCAGTACTTC. The chain recombines TRBV9 with TRBJ2-4, with 9 bases lining up with TRBD1. V shed 3 bases and J 0 bases; nucleotides not matched to a gene: 4. The CDR3 length is 16 residues. Per germline, CDR1 SGDLS and CDR2 YYNGEE.

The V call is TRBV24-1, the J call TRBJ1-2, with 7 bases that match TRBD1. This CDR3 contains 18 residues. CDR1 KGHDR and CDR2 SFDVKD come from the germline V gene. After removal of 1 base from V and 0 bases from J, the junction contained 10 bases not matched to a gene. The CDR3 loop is CATSDFISGTAANYGYTF. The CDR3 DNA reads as TGTGCCACCAGTGATTTCATTTCCGGGACAGCCGCTAACTATGGCTACACCTTC.

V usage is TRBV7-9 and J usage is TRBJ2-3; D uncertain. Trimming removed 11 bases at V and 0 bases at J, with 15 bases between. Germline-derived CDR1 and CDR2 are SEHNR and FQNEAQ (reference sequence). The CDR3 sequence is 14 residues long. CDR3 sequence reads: CAPPVYQSTDTQYF. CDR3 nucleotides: TGTGCCCCACCTGTGTACCAAAGCACAGATACGCAGTATTTT.